The next 15 T cell receptor beta chains were all read from a single sample in a study of brain T cells in children with intractable seizures. Profiled with immunoSEQ multiplex PCR; TCRdb holds only in-frame clones, not every one. The sample yields about 340,000 clones, more than 85% seen once. Time point given: blood from clinic visit 5 months post-surgery; TSC patient then seizure free. The input for sequencing was peripheral blood, taken more than 4 months after surgery. These receptors were collected from a boy in the first two years of life with tuberous sclerosis and intractable seizures.

In its sample, this clone was seen once. The chain couples TRBV30 to TRBJ1-1; no clear D. The germline CDR1 and CDR2 sequences are GTSNPN and SVGIG (reference sequence). The CDR3 length is 14 residues. Trimming pared 2 bases from V and 3 bases from J, leaving 13 bases between. The CDR3 nucleotides read TGTGCCTGGAGTCTCCCGTCGGCGGACACTGAAGCTTTCTTT. Protein product: CAWSLPSADTEAFF.

This clone was counted a few times. This chain connects TRBV2 to TRBJ1-5; no firm D call. The CDR3 extends over 12 amino acids. Germline loops: CDR1 SNHLY, CDR2 FYNNEI. V was clipped by 1 base and J by 4 bases, with 2 bases between them. This CDR3 is CASSEGNQPQHF. CDR3 nucleotides: TGTGCCAGCAGTGAAGGGAATCAGCCCCAGCATTTT.

Written as DNA, the CDR3 is TGTGCCAGCAGTACAGGGGCCGCTTTGTGGGAGCAGTTCTTC. It codes for CASSTGAALWEQFF. The J gene is TRBJ2-1, the V gene TRBV2, with 7 bases matching TRBD1. V shed 5 bases and J 10 bases; nucleotides not matched to a gene: 11. CDR1 is SNHLY, CDR2 FYNNEI, per germline. The CDR3 extends over 14 amino acids.

This rearrangement joins TRBV9 to TRBJ1-2, with D possibly being TRBD1 (5 bases). Germline CDR1 reads SGDLS; CDR2 reads YYNGEE. The CDR3 consists of 12 residues. V lost 4 bases and J 8 bases, leaving 12 bases between the germline ends. DNA for the CDR3: TGTGCCAGCAGCTCCGGCGGGGGAGGCTACACCTTC. Translation gives CASSSGGGGYTF. Full variable domain (outside the CDR3, taken from reference TRBV9 and TRBJ1-2): DSGVTQTPKHLITATGQRVTLRCSPRSGDLSVYWYQQSLDQGLQFLIQYYNGEERAKGNILERFSAQQFPDLHSELNLSSLELGDSALYFCASSSGGGGYTFGSGTRLTVV.

CDR3 in amino acids: CASSRTSGSYEQYF. The CDR3 region has the DNA TGTGCCAGCAGTCGGACTAGCGGGAGCTACGAGCAGTACTTC. This chain uses TRBV11-1 with TRBJ2-7, with 13 nucleotides matching TRBD2. CDR1 SGHAT and CDR2 FQDESV come from the germline V gene (reference sequence). After removal of 6 bases from V and 3 bases from J, the junction contained 2 bases not matched to a gene. This CDR3 has 14 residues.

The chain links TRBV29-1 to TRBJ2-7; D is uncertain. Trimming pared 0 bases from V and 0 bases from J, leaving 6 bases between. The germline V gene encodes CDR1 SQVTM and CDR2 ANQGSEA. The CDR3 has 13 amino acids. This CDR3 is CSVEENTSYEQYF. Written as DNA, the CDR3 is TGCAGCGTTGAAGAGAACACCTCCTACGAGCAGTACTTC.

This clone was seen once. The gene calls are TRBV3-1 (or the pseudogene TRBV3-2) and TRBJ1-6; weak D call: TRBD1 (6 bases). V dropped 3 bases and J dropped 7 bases, with 19 bases sitting between them. The CDR3 sequence is 17 residues long. Germline V lookup: CDR1 LGHDT, CDR2 YNNKEL (reference sequence). The DNA of the CDR3 is TGTGCCAGCAGCCACAGGGGTCGGAGGGCGCAAAATTCACCCCTCCACTTT. Translation gives CASSHRGRRAQNSPLHF.

The V and J genes are TRBV12-3 or TRBV12-4 and TRBJ1-1; D may be TRBD1 (5 bases). The CDR3 is 13 amino acids. Trimming removed 2 bases at V and 10 bases at J, with 14 bases between. CDR3 protein: CASSLRAGRGAFF. CDR3 coding DNA: TGTGCCAGCAGTTTACGGGCAGGGAGGGGAGCTTTCTTT.

The chain recombines TRBV18 with TRBJ1-3; D is perhaps TRBD1 (6 bases). The ends were cut back, 6 bases at V and 0 bases at J, with 15 bases in the middle. In germline, CDR1 is KGHSH, CDR2 LQKENI. This CDR3 region has 16 residues. CDR3 coding DNA: TGTGCCAGCTCCCCCCAGGACAGAACCTCTGGAAACACCATATATTTT. Its translation is CASSPQDRTSGNTIYF.

The gene calls are TRBV29-1 and TRBJ1-1, with a weak D call TRBD1 (5 bases). The V gene lost 7 bases and the J gene lost 0 bases, with 6 bases spanning the gap. The CDR3 runs to 11 residues. Germline V lookup: CDR1 SQVTM, CDR2 ANQGSEA. The CDR3 bases are TGCAGCGGGACACTGAACACTGAAGCTTTCTTT. Its protein is CSGTLNTEAFF.

The genes are TRBV10-3 and TRBJ1-1; the D gene is possibly TRBD1 (5 bases). The CDR3 has 11 amino acids. CDR1 is ENHRY, CDR2 SYGVKD, per germline. V lost 7 bases and J lost 5, with 8 bases in between. CDR3 sequence: CAITGGTEAFF. The CDR3 DNA is TGTGCCATCACCGGGGGGACTGAAGCTTTCTTT.

The genes are TRBV21-1 and TRBJ2-7; TRBD2, the table's D call, lacks a check against the DNA. TRBV21-1 is reported as a pseudogene. CDR3 length: 16 residues. CDR3 in amino acids: CASSVAHGGADYEQYF. The CDR3 DNA reads TGTGCCAGCAGCGTCGCTCACGGGGGGGCGGACTACGAGCAGTACTTC.

V is TRBV5-6 and J is TRBJ1-2; no clear D gene. V was cut by 2 bases and J by 8 bases, with 16 bases left in between. CDR3 length: 14 amino acids. Germline CDR1 SGHDT, CDR2 YYEEEE. Written as DNA, the CDR3 is TGTGCCAGCAGCTTAACACCCGGGTGGCAGGGCTACACCTTC. Protein product: CASSLTPGWQGYTF.

The chain employs TRBV11-2 and TRBJ2-3, with D uncertain. With 1 base removed from V and 2 bases from J, the gap between germline ends came to 13 bases. This CDR3 has 16 residues. Germline V CDR1 and CDR2: SGHAT, FQNNGV. The CDR3 region has the DNA TGTGCCAGCAGCTTAGGGCTGGCCACCAACACAGATACGCAGTATTTT. Amino acid sequence: CASSLGLATNTDTQYF.

The chain links TRBV4-1 to TRBJ2-3, with D possibly being TRBD1 (5 bases). Germline CDR1 MGHRA, CDR2 YSYEKL. This CDR3 has 15 amino acids. Trimming pared 1 base from V and 2 bases from J, leaving 10 bases between. CDR3 nucleotide sequence: TGCGCCAGCAGCCAAGTCCGACAGTTCACAGATACGCAGTATTTT. Translating gives CASSQVRQFTDTQYF.